This T cell receptor beta chain originates from a study of Ad26.COV2.S vaccination and SARS-CoV-2 variants. General observations from the study: Vaccine recipients showed a spike-specific TCR breadth that was higher than in placebo recipients. Post-vaccination breadth of spike-specific CD8+ and CD4+ T cell responses was reportedly substantial.

In regard to this clone: What it recognizes is unknown.

TCRdb's table, derived via immunoSEQ multiplex PCR, lists solely in-frame clones and lacks some. The sample gives 300,000 to 400,000 clones, around 92% of which show up once; 3.9% is in the top ten. V was cut by 4 bases and J by 0 bases, with 17 bases left in between. Germline V gene data show CDR1 as LNHNV and CDR2 as YYDKDF (reference sequence). This CDR3 region has 17 residues. This receptor was obtained from a human donor who had recovered from COVID-19. The material was peripheral blood, obtained after recovery from COVID-19. The chain recombines TRBV15 with TRBJ2-3, with D possibly TRBD1 on 5 matching bases. The chain's CDR3 is CATSKGSGFPSTDTQYF. CDR3 coding DNA: TGTGCCACCAGCAAAGGTTCAGGGTTCCCTAGCACAGATACGCAGTATTTT.